Presented here are 13 T cell receptor beta chains from one specimen sequenced in a study of blood T cell repertoires in COVID-19. The protocol was immunoSEQ multiplex PCR, while the TCRdb copy is restricted to in-frame clones and leaves out a portion. Counted here are 300,000 to 450,000 clones, approximately 89% occurring once; the ten biggest clones make up about 9.4%. Sample: peripheral blood. The receptors originated from a woman aged 25 to 39 with COVID-19, enrolled during active disease.

This clone has only one observation. The CDR3 DNA reads TGTGCCAGCAGCTTAAAGACTAGCGGGGGCTACGAGCAGTACTTC. It is translated as CASSLKTSGGYEQYF. The chain recombines TRBV7-3 with TRBJ2-7, with TRBD2 matching over 12 bases. Germline CDR1 and CDR2: SGHTA and FQGTGA. This CDR3 is built from 15 residues. Germline trimming cut 1 base from V and 3 bases from J; bases unmatched to any gene: 1.

The rearrangement uses TRBV23-1 and TRBJ2-1; D is possibly TRBD2 (5 bases). TRBV23-1 is an open reading frame, and its role is uncertain. This CDR3 region has 18 residues. Trimming took 2 bases from V and 6 from J, leaving 23 bases between them. CDR3 loop: CASSQDWSLGDTGNEQFF. The CDR3 DNA follows: TGCGCCAGCAGTCAAGACTGGAGCCTGGGAGATACGGGCAATGAGCAGTTCTTC.

This rearrangement joins TRBV7-9 to TRBJ2-7; 8 bases match TRBD1. The CDR3 runs 16 residues. V lost 3 bases, J lost 7 bases, and 14 bases stayed unmatched. Germline loops: CDR1 SEHNR, CDR2 FQNEAQ (reference sequence). CDR3 region: CASSLSTGTGSWEQYF. CDR3 bases: TGTGCCAGCAGCTTGTCTACCGGGACAGGAAGTTGGGAGCAGTACTTC.

V usage is TRBV24-1 and J usage is TRBJ2-1; perhaps TRBD2 as D (5 bases). The CDR3 spans 14 residues. Germline V gene lookup returns CDR1 KGHDR and CDR2 SFDVKD. Trimming stripped 7 bases from V and 7 bases from J, with 16 bases between. The CDR3 sequence is CATSGLGSGNEQFF. DNA for the CDR3: TGTGCCACCAGCGGACTGGGGAGTGGGAATGAGCAGTTCTTC.

The V call is TRBV15, the J call TRBJ2-2; 9 bases map to TRBD1. V dropped 3 bases and J dropped 12; count of bases not matched to a gene: 2. The CDR3 sequence is 12 residues long. Germline V gene data show CDR1 as LNHNV and CDR2 as YYDKDF (reference sequence). CDR3 loop: CATSSDRGKLFF. CDR3 sequence (DNA): TGTGCCACCAGCAGCGACAGGGGGAAGCTGTTTTTT.

The CDR3 loop is CASSLWTGGDTQYF. The CDR3 coding sequence is TGTGCCAGCAGTTTATGGACAGGAGGAGATACGCAGTATTTT. The chain carries TRBV28 and TRBJ2-3, with a possible D match to TRBD1 (6 bases). The CDR3 is 14 residues long. The V and J ends lost 0 bases and 5 bases respectively, with 9 bases between them. CDR1 is MDHEN, CDR2 SYDVKM, per germline.

This clone was found a few times. The chain has TRBV9 and TRBJ2-1; D not certain. The V end lost 0 bases, the J end lost 5 bases, and 6 bases lay between the germline ends. The CDR3 has 13 amino acids. Germline V lookup: CDR1 SGDLS, CDR2 YYNGEE. The CDR3 reads CASSVGRNNEQFF. The DNA for the CDR3 is TGTGCCAGCAGCGTAGGCAGAAACAATGAGCAGTTCTTC.

The rearrangement uses TRBV6-5 and TRBJ2-7; TRBD2 matches 11 bases. J gave up 2 bases and V 7 bases, and 4 bases lay outside the gene matches. From germline, CDR1 is MNHEY and CDR2 SVGAGI. This CDR3 contains 14 residues. CDR3 nucleotides: TGTGCCAGCAAGACTAGCGGGGCCACCTACGAGCAGTACTTC. Translation gives CASKTSGATYEQYF.

The chain carries TRBV28 and TRBJ1-1, with 10 positions matching TRBD1. The CDR3 consists of 16 residues. Germline loops: CDR1 MDHEN, CDR2 SYDVKM. The V segment lost 3 bases and the J segment 3 bases; nucleotides outside the gene matches: 7. CDR3 sequence: CASSFQPGTGDTEAFF. As DNA, the CDR3 is TGTGCCAGCAGTTTCCAACCCGGGACAGGGGACACTGAAGCTTTCTTT.

This clone was seen only once. The chain recombines TRBV24-1 with TRBJ2-7, with 8 bases lining up with TRBD2. This CDR3 region has 15 residues. The V gene's germline CDR1 is KGHDR and CDR2 SFDVKD. The trim removed 9 bases at V and 4 bases at J, leaving 13 bases unmatched. In DNA form, the CDR3 reads TGTGCCACCCCGGGGGGGGCGCGGGAGGTGTACGAGCAGTACTTC. Its translation is CATPGGAREVYEQYF.

This clone has at least ten counts. V is TRBV7-9 and J is TRBJ2-1, with D unresolved. The germline V and J ends were trimmed by 1 base and 0 bases, with 7 bases remaining between them. The CDR3 covers 15 residues. The V gene's germline CDR1 is SEHNR and CDR2 FQNEAQ (reference sequence). The DNA of the CDR3 is TGTGCCAGCAGCTTAGACATGCCCTCCTACAATGAGCAGTTCTTC. Encoded protein: CASSLDMPSYNEQFF.

This CDR3 is CASSFRQGDEKLFF. The CDR3 nucleotides read TGTGCCAGCAGTTTTAGGCAGGGGGACGAAAAACTGTTTTTT. The rearrangement uses TRBV28 and TRBJ1-4, with 7 nucleotides matching TRBD1. This CDR3 has 14 amino acids. The V gene end was trimmed by 3 bases and the J gene end by 8 bases; junction bases not matched to a gene: 6. The germline gives CDR1 MDHEN, CDR2 SYDVKM.

The chain carries TRBV3-1 (or the pseudogene TRBV3-2) and TRBJ2-5; maybe TRBD1 (6 bases). The CDR3 spans 14 residues. The V gene's germline CDR1 is LGHDT and CDR2 YNNKEL (reference sequence). Between the trimmed V and J ends, which lost 0 bases and 4 bases, there was a span of 9 bases. The CDR3 nucleotides read TGTGCCAGCAGCCAAGAAACAGGGACAGAGACCCAGTACTTC. Its translation: CASSQETGTETQYF.